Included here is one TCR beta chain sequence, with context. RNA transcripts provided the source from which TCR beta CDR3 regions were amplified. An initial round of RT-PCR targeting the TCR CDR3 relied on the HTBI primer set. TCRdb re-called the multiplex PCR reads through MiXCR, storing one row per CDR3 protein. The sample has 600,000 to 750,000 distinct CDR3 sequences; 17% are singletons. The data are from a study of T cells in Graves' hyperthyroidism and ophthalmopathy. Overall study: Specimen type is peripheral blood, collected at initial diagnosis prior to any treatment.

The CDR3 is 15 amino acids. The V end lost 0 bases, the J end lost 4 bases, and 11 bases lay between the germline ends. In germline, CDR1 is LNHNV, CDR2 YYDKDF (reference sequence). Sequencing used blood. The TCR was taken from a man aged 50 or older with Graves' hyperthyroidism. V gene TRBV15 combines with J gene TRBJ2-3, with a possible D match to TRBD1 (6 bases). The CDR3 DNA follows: TGTGCCACCAGCAGAGATTGGACAGAGGCAGATACGCAGTATTTT. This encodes CATSRDWTEADTQYF.